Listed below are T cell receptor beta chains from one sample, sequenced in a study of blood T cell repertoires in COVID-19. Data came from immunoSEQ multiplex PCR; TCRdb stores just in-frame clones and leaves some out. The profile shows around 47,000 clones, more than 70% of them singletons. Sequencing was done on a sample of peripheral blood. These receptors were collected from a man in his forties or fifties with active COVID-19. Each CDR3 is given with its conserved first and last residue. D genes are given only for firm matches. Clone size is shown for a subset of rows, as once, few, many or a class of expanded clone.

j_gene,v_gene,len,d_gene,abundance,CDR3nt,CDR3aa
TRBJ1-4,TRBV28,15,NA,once,TGTGCCAGCAGCCTACCGACAGGACTTAATGAAAAACTGTTTTTT,CASSLPTGLNEKLFF
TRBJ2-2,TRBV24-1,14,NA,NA,TGTGCCACCAGTGATTTGAGAGACACCGGGGAGCTGTTTTTT,CATSDLRDTGELFF
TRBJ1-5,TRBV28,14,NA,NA,TGTGCCAGCAGTTTCGGGGGGCTAGAGGAGCCCCAGCATTTT,CASSFGGLEEPQHF
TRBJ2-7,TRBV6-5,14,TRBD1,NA,TGTGCCAGCAGCCGGGACAGGGAAGGTTACGAGCAGTACTTC,CASSRDREGYEQYF
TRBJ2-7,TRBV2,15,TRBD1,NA,TGTGCCAGCAGTGACGCGACAGGGGGGGACTACGAGCAGTACTTC,CASSDATGGDYEQYF
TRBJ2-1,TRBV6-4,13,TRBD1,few,TGTGCCAGCAGTGGGGGACAGGCCGCTGAGCAGTTCTTC,CASSGGQAAEQFF
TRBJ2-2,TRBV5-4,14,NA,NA,TGTGCCAGCAGCTTGGAACAGTACACCGGGGAGCTGTTTTTT,CASSLEQYTGELFF
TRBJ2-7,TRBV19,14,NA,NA,TGTGCCAGTACCCCGAGGCGAGGCGGCGACGAGCAGTACTTC,CASTPRRGGDEQYF
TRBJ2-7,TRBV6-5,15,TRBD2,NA,TGTGCCAGCAATAACTTAGCGGGAGTCGCCTACGAGCAGTACTTC,CASNNLAGVAYEQYF
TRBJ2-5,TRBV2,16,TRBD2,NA,TGTGCCAGCAGTGAAGCGTGGGGGGGGTACCAAGAGACCCAGTACTTC,CASSEAWGGYQETQYF
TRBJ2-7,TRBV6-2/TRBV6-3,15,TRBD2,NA,TGTGCCAGCAGTTACGGAGCGGGGGGGCGGAGCGAGCAGTACTTC,CASSYGAGGRSEQYF
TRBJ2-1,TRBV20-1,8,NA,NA,TGCAGTGCTAGACAGGGGTTCTTC,CSARQGFF
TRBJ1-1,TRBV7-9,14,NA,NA,TGTGCCAGCAGCCCCCAGGGGTTGAACACTGAAGCTTTCTTT,CASSPQGLNTEAFF
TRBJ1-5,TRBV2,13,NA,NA,TGTGCCAGCATGGCGGGAGAAGATCAGCCCCAGCATTTT,CASMAGEDQPQHF
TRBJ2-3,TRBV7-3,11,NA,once,TGTGCCAGCAGCTCGACAGATACGCAGTATTTT,CASSSTDTQYF
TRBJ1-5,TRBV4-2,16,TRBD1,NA,TGTGCCAGCAGCCAAGGGGACAGGGGGCCAAATCAGCCCCAGCATTTT,CASSQGDRGPNQPQHF
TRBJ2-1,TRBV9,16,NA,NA,TGTGCCAGCAGCGTAGACCCGAGCGGGTTTTACAATGAGCAGTTCTTC,CASSVDPSGFYNEQFF
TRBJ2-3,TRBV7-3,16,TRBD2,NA,TGTGCCAGCAGCCTGGGACTAGCGGAAGGCACAGATACGCAGTATTTT,CASSLGLAEGTDTQYF
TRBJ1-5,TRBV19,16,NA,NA,TGTGCCAGTAGTATAAGCGGTTGGGCATCCAATCAGCCCCAGCATTTT,CASSISGWASNQPQHF
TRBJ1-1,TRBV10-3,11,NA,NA,TGTGCCATCAGCTCACAGAGTGAAGCTTTCTTT,CAISSQSEAFF
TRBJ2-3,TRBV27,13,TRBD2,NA,TGTGCCAGCAGGCGGGGGGGCACAGATACGCAGTATTTT,CASRRGGTDTQYF
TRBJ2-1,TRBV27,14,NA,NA,TGTGCCAGCGGGAGCCACCTCTCCTACAATGAGCAGTTCTTC,CASGSHLSYNEQFF
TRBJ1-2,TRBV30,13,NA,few,TGTGCCTGGAGTATCCAGGCGAACTATGGCTACACCTTC,CAWSIQANYGYTF
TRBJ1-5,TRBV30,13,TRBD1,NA,TGTGCCTGGAGGGGACAGGGGACTCAGCCCCAGCATTTT,CAWRGQGTQPQHF
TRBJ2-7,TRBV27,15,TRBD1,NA,TGTGCCAGCAGCCCTACAGGGGTGGGGTACTACGAGCAGTACTTC,CASSPTGVGYYEQYF
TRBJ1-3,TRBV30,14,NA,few,TGTGCCTGGAGCCTAGGGAGGGGAGAAAACACCATATATTTT,CAWSLGRGENTIYF
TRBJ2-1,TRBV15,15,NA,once,TGTGCCACCAGCAGGGCCTCGGGGTGGCCCAATGAGCAGTTCTTC,CATSRASGWPNEQFF
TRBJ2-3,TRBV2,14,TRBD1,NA,TGTGCCAGCGGACGGGACAGGTCCACAGATACGCAGTATTTT,CASGRDRSTDTQYF
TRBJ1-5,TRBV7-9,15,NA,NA,TGTGCCAGCAGCTTAGCCGCCGGGAGCAATCAGCCCCAGCATTTT,CASSLAAGSNQPQHF
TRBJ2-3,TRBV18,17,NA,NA,TGTGCCAGCTCACCTCGACCCGTTGGAGGCCCCACAGATACGCAGTATTTT,CASSPRPVGGPTDTQYF
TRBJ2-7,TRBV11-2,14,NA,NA,TGTGCCAGCAGCGAAAGGACAGAGGTCTTCGAGCAGTACTTC,CASSERTEVFEQYF
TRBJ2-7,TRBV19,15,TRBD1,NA,TGTGCCAGTAGTAAACCGGACAGGGGGATCTACGAGCAGTACTTC,CASSKPDRGIYEQYF
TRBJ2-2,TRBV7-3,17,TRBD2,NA,TGTGCCAGCAGCCTAAATGCCGCGGGGGTTGGCACCGGGGAGCTGTTTTTT,CASSLNAAGVGTGELFF
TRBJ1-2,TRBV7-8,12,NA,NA,TGTGCCAGCAGCCTACAGGGTACTGGCTACACCTTC,CASSLQGTGYTF
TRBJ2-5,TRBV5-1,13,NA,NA,TGCGCCAGCAGCCAAGGGGGTCAAGAGACCCAGTACTTC,CASSQGGQETQYF
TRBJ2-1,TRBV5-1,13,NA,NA,TGCGCCAGCCGCCTGGACGGGTACAATGAGCAGTTCTTC,CASRLDGYNEQFF
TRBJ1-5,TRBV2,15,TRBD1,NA,TGTGCCAGCAGAGGGGACAGGGGGAGCAATCAGCCCCAGCATTTT,CASRGDRGSNQPQHF
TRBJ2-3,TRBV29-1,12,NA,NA,TGCAGCGTTGAAGGAGTTGATAATACGCAGTATTTT,CSVEGVDNTQYF
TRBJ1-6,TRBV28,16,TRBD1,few,TGTGCCAGCAGTTTAGGAGGGGGCGCGGTACGTTCACCCCTCCACTTT,CASSLGGGAVRSPLHF
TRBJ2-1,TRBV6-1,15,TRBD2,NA,TGTGCCAGCAGTGAAGGTAGCGGGGGGGCTAATGAGCAGTTCTTC,CASSEGSGGANEQFF
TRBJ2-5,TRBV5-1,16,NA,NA,TGCGCCAGCAGCCCTGGAGGGTCGGTGGGGGAAGAGACCCAGTACTTC,CASSPGGSVGEETQYF
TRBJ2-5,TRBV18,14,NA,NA,TGTGCCAGCTCTTCTAGGACAGTCCAAGAGACCCAGTACTTC,CASSSRTVQETQYF
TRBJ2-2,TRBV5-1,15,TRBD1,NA,TGCGCCAGCAGCTTGTTGACAGGGGACACCGGGGAGCTGTTTTTT,CASSLLTGDTGELFF
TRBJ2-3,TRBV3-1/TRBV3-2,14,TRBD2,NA,TGTGCCAGCAGCCAACTAGCGGGGCGCGATACGCAGTATTTT,CASSQLAGRDTQYF
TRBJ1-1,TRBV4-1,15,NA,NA,TGCGCCAGCAGCCAAGATGGGGGGGCGGACACTGAAGCTTTCTTT,CASSQDGGADTEAFF
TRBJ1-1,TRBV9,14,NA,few,TGTGCCAGCAGCGTAGAAACAGGGAACACTGAAGCTTTCTTT,CASSVETGNTEAFF
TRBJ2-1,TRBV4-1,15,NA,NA,TGCGCCAGCAGCCAATACGCCGGACAGTACAATGAGCAGTTCTTC,CASSQYAGQYNEQFF
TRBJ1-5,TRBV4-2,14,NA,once,TGTGCCAGCAGCCAAGAACAGAATCAGGCGCCCCAGCATTTT,CASSQEQNQAPQHF
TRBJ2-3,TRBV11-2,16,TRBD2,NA,TGTGCCAGCAGCTTTCGGCGGGAGGGAAGCACAGATACGCAGTATTTT,CASSFRREGSTDTQYF
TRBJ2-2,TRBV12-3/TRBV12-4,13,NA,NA,TGTGCCAGCAGTTTATCAGGGGTCGGGGAGCTGTTTTTT,CASSLSGVGELFF
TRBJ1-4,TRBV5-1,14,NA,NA,TGCGCCAGCAGCTTAGGGGCTACGGAAGAAAAACTGTTTTTT,CASSLGATEEKLFF
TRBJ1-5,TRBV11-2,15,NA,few,TGTGCCAGCAGCTTAGCGGGGGGCGGCAATCAGCCCCAGCATTTT,CASSLAGGGNQPQHF
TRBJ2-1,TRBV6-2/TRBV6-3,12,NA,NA,TGTGCCAGCAGTTATGAGACAATGAAGCAGTTCTTC,CASSYETMKQFF